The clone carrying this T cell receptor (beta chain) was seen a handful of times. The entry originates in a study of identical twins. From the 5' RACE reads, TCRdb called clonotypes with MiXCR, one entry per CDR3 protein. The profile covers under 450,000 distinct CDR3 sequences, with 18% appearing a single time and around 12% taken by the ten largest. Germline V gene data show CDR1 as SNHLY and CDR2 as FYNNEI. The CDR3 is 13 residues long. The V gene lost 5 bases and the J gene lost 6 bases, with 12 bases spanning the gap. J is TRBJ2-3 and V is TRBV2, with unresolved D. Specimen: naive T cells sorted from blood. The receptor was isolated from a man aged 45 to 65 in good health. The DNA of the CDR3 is TGTGCCAGCAGTAAAGATCTAGGGGATACGCAGTATTTT. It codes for CASSKDLGDTQYF. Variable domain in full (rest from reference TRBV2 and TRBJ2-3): EPEVTQTPSHQVTQMGQEVILRCVPISNHLYFYWYRQILGQKVEFLVSFYNNEISEKSEIFDDQFSVERPDGSNFTLKIRSTKLEDSAMYFCASSKDLGDTQYFGPGTRLTVL.